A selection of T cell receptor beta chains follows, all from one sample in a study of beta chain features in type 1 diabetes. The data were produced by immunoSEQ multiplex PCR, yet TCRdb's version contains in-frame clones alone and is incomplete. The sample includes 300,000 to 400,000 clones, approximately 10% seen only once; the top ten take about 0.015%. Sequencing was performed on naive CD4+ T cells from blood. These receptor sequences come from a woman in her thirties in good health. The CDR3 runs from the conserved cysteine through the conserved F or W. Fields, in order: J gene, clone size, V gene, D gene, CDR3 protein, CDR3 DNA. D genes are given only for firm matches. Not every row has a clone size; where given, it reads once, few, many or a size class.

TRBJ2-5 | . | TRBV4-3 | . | CASSQDGRERETQYF | TGCGCCAGCAGCCAAGATGGCAGGGAAAGAGAGACCCAGTACTTC
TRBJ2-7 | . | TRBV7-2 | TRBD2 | CASSLVLAGYYEQYF | TGTGCCAGCAGCTTAGTATTAGCGGGATACTACGAGCAGTACTTC
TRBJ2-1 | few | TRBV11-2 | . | CASSLEEVLPQFF | TGTGCCAGCAGCTTAGAGGAGGTGCTGCCTCAGTTCTTC
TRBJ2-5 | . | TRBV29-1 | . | CSVETGRETQYF | TGCAGCGTTGAAACGGGGAGAGAGACCCAGTACTTC
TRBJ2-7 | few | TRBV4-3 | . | CASSQDITGIEQYF | TGCGCCAGCAGCCAAGATATAACAGGGATCGAGCAGTACTTC
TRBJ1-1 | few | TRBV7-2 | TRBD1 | CASSWDRGGTEAFF | TGTGCCAGCAGTTGGGACAGGGGAGGGACTGAAGCTTTCTTT
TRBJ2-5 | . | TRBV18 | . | CASSPRQEETQYF | TGTGCCAGCTCACCACGACAAGAAGAGACCCAGTACTTC
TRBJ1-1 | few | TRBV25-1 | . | CASSPRFRGNTEAFF | TGTGCCAGCAGTCCCAGATTTAGGGGTAACACTGAAGCTTTCTTT
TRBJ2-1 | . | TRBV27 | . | CASRPLGYPTDEQFF | TGTGCCAGCCGCCCCCTGGGCTACCCTACGGATGAGCAGTTCTTC
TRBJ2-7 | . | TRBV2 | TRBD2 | CASSRLASSYEQYF | TGTGCCAGCTCTAGACTAGCGTCTTCCTACGAGCAGTACTTC
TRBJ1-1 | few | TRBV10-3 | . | CAISTNTEAFF | TGTGCCATCAGTACTAACACTGAAGCTTTCTTT
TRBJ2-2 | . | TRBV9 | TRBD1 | CASSVEAGGVRGELFF | TGTGCCAGCAGCGTAGAGGCAGGGGGCGTAAGAGGGGAGCTGTTTTTT
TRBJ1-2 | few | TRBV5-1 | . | CASSPASGDPGYTF | TGCGCCAGCAGCCCAGCATCAGGGGATCCTGGCTACACCTTC
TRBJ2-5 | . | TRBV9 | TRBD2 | CASSVTGTSGGGETQYF | TGTGCCAGCAGCGTGACCGGGACTAGCGGGGGCGGAGAGACCCAGTACTTC
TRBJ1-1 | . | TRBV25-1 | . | CASSEMASTEAFF | TGTGCCAGCAGTGAAATGGCAAGCACTGAAGCTTTCTTT
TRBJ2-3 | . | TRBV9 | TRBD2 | CASSGQAGVGADTQYF | TGTGCCAGCAGCGGACAAGCGGGAGTGGGGGCAGATACGCAGTATTTT
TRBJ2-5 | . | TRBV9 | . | CASATEETQYF | TGTGCCAGCGCGACAGAAGAGACCCAGTACTTC
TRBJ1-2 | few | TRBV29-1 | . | CSAEGMGAGYGYTF | TGCAGCGCCGAAGGTATGGGCGCAGGCTATGGCTACACCTTC
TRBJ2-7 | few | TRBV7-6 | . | CASSLEGAYEQYF | TGTGCCAGCAGCTTAGAGGGGGCCTACGAGCAGTACTTC
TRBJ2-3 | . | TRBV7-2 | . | CASSYARVGGTDTQYF | TGTGCCAGCAGCTACGCCCGGGTAGGCGGCACAGATACGCAGTATTTT
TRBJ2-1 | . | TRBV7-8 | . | CASSLMSVYNEQFF | TGTGCCAGCAGCTTAATGTCCGTTTACAATGAGCAGTTCTTC
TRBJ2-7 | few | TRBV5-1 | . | CASSLAPTGTSYEQYF | TGCGCCAGCAGCTTGGCCCCGACAGGAACCTCCTACGAGCAGTACTTC
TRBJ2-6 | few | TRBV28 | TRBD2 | CASRLAGYSGANVLTF | TGTGCCAGCCGACTAGCGGGGTACTCTGGGGCCAACGTCCTGACTTTC
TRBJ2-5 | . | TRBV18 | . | CASSNQQGLETQYF | TGTGCCAGCTCCAACCAGCAGGGTTTGGAGACCCAGTACTTC
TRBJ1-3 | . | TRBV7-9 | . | CASSLQGVSGNTIYF | TGTGCCAGCAGCCTACAGGGCGTCTCTGGAAACACCATATATTTT
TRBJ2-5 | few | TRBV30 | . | CAWSVYETQYF | TGTGCCTGGAGTGTCTATGAGACCCAGTACTTC
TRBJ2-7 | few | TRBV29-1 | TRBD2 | CSVGTSGRQQYF | TGCAGCGTTGGGACTAGCGGGAGACAGCAGTACTTC
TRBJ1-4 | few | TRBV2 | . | CASSEVQTNEKLFF | TGTGCCAGCAGTGAAGTGCAGACAAATGAAAAACTGTTTTTT
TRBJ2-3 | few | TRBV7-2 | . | CASNTGAGLSTDTQYF | TGTGCCAGCAACACAGGGGCGGGGTTGAGCACAGATACGCAGTATTTT
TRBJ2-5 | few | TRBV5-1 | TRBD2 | CASSRLLAGGQETQYF | TGCGCCAGCAGCAGGTTACTAGCGGGAGGGCAAGAGACCCAGTACTTC
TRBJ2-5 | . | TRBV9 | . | CASSVATSWAETQYF | TGTGCCAGCAGCGTAGCTACCAGCTGGGCCGAGACCCAGTACTTC
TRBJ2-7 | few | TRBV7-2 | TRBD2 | CASRGAGGDEQYF | TGTGCCAGCAGGGGAGCGGGAGGGGACGAGCAGTACTTC
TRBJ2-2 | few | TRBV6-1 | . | CAMGEGFTGELFF | TGTGCCATGGGAGAGGGATTCACCGGGGAGCTGTTTTTT
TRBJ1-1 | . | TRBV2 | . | CASKVGRLNTEAFF | TGTGCCAGCAAGGTCGGCAGGCTGAACACTGAAGCTTTCTTT
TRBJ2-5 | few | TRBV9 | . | CASSVPNQVGGRETQYF | TGTGCCAGCAGCGTACCCAACCAAGTCGGGGGGCGTGAGACCCAGTACTTC
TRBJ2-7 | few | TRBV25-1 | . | CASSEDYYEQYF | TGTGCCAGCAGTGAGGACTACTACGAGCAGTACTTC
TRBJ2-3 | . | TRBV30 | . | CAWSVLGGTDTQYF | TGTGCCTGGAGTGTACTGGGAGGTACAGATACGCAGTATTTT
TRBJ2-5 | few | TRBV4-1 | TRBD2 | CASSSRGSGSLRETQYF | TGCGCCAGCAGCTCCCGGGGTAGCGGGAGTCTAAGAGAGACCCAGTACTTC
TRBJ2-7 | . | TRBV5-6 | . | CASSFEGLGGDEQYF | TGTGCCAGCAGCTTCGAAGGACTGGGCGGCGACGAGCAGTACTTC
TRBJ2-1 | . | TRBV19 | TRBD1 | CASSIGLRTGYNEQFF | TGTGCCAGTAGTATCGGGTTGAGGACAGGCTACAATGAGCAGTTCTTC
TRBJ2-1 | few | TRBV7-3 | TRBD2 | CASSLTLAGVYNEQFF | TGTGCCAGCAGCTTAACGCTAGCGGGAGTCTACAATGAGCAGTTCTTC
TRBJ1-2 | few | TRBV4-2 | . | CASSPSRYGYTF | TGTGCCAGCAGCCCTAGCCGCTATGGCTACACCTTC
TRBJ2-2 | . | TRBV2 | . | CASSLLTRRATGELFF | TGTGCCAGCAGCCTACTGACTAGGCGGGCCACCGGGGAGCTGTTTTTT
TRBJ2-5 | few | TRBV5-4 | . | CASSTGGSQETQYF | TGTGCCAGCAGCACCGGAGGGAGCCAAGAGACCCAGTACTTC
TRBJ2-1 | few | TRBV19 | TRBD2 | CASRKLAGSSYNEQFF | TGTGCCAGTAGGAAGCTAGCGGGGAGCTCCTACAATGAGCAGTTCTTC
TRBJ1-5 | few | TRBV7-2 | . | CASSLEVAVGNQPQHF | TGTGCCAGCAGCTTAGAGGTGGCGGTGGGCAATCAGCCCCAGCATTTT
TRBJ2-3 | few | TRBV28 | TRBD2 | CASSLAGGLGDTQYF | TGTGCCAGCAGTTTAGCGGGAGGGTTAGGGGATACGCAGTATTTT
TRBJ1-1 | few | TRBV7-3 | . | CASSPTGYTEAFF | TGTGCCAGCAGCCCCACAGGGTACACTGAAGCTTTCTTT
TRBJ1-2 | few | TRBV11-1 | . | CASRGSAGDGYTF | TGTGCCAGCAGAGGTTCCGCGGGGGATGGCTACACCTTC
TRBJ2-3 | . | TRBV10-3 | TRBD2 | CAIGTSGRPTDTQYF | TGTGCCATCGGGACTAGCGGGAGGCCCACAGATACGCAGTATTTT
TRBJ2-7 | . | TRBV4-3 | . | CASSQTGGLEQYF | TGCGCCAGCAGCCAGACCGGAGGCCTGGAGCAGTACTTC
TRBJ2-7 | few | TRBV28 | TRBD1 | CASSTGTGSYEQYF | TGTGCCAGCAGTACCGGGACAGGCTCCTACGAGCAGTACTTC
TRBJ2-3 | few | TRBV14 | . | CASSRDFTDTQYF | TGTGCCAGCAGCCGGGACTTCACAGATACGCAGTATTTT
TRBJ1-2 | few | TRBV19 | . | CASSQGDYGYTF | TGTGCCAGTAGTCAGGGTGACTATGGCTACACCTTC
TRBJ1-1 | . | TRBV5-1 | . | CASSLDGDTEAFF | TGCGCCAGCAGCTTGGACGGAGACACTGAAGCTTTCTTT
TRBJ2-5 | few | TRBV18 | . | CASSPRSGRETQYF | TGTGCCAGCTCACCAAGGTCAGGCCGGGAGACCCAGTACTTC
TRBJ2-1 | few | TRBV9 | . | CASSVATRYNEQFF | TGTGCCAGCAGCGTAGCGACTAGATACAATGAGCAGTTCTTC
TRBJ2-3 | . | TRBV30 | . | CAWIRTTRVADTQYF | TGTGCCTGGATCCGCACTACCAGAGTAGCAGATACGCAGTATTTT
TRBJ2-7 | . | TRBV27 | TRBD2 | CASSDGLAGGMHEQYF | TGTGCCAGCAGTGACGGACTAGCGGGAGGAATGCACGAGCAGTACTTC
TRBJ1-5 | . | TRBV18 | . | CASSPNSDNQPQHF | TGTGCCAGCTCACCCAACAGTGACAATCAGCCCCAGCATTTT